This is a list of T cell receptor beta chains from one sample in a study of blood T cell repertoires in COVID-19. Assay used: immunoSEQ multiplex PCR; TCRdb lists only in-frame clones, some missing. The sample lists 130,000 to 150,000 clones, roughly 90% occurring once. The sequenced sample consisted of peripheral blood. The source of these receptors is a human donor in a cohort sampled during active COVID-19. CDR3s include the opening cysteine and the closing phenylalanine or tryptophan. A D gene is named only where the DNA matches it firmly. Clone size, where shown, is once, few, many, or a class for clones that have expanded.

J gene: TRBJ2-7; clone size: .; CDR3 length: 14; V gene: TRBV7-2; D gene: .; CDR3 DNA: TGTGCCAGCAGCTTCAGTCAGGGAACCTACGAGCAGTACTTC; CDR3 protein: CASSFSQGTYEQYF
J gene: TRBJ2-3; clone size: .; CDR3 length: 13; V gene: TRBV7-3; D gene: .; CDR3 DNA: TGTGCCAGCAGCTTACCAGGCACAGATACGCAGTATTTT; CDR3 protein: CASSLPGTDTQYF
J gene: TRBJ2-1; clone size: .; CDR3 length: 18; V gene: TRBV3-1/TRBV3-2; D gene: .; CDR3 DNA: TGTGCCAGCAGCCCCGGTAACATTGTGGGGACACGGGAAGATGAGCAGTTCTTC; CDR3 protein: CASSPGNIVGTREDEQFF
J gene: TRBJ2-7; clone size: .; CDR3 length: 15; V gene: TRBV2; D gene: TRBD1; CDR3 DNA: TGTGCCAGCAGAGTTTCCGGGACAGGAGAAAACGAGCAGTACTTC; CDR3 protein: CASRVSGTGENEQYF
J gene: TRBJ1-6; clone size: .; CDR3 length: 13; V gene: TRBV7-3; D gene: .; CDR3 DNA: TGTGCCAGCAGCTTAGATGGTAGTTCACCCCTCCACTTT; CDR3 protein: CASSLDGSSPLHF
J gene: TRBJ2-3; clone size: .; CDR3 length: 16; V gene: TRBV7-9; D gene: TRBD2; CDR3 DNA: TGTGCCAGCAGCCATTTGACTAGCGGTGTCACAGATACGCAGTATTTT; CDR3 protein: CASSHLTSGVTDTQYF
J gene: TRBJ2-5; clone size: once; CDR3 length: 13; V gene: TRBV7-2; D gene: .; CDR3 DNA: TGTGCCAGCAGCTTTGGCACGCAAGAGACCCAGTACTTC; CDR3 protein: CASSFGTQETQYF
J gene: TRBJ2-1; clone size: .; CDR3 length: 15; V gene: TRBV7-2; D gene: .; CDR3 DNA: TGTGCCAGCAGCTTGGGAAGGGGCTGGGACAATGAGCAGTTCTTC; CDR3 protein: CASSLGRGWDNEQFF
J gene: TRBJ1-2; clone size: once; CDR3 length: 14; V gene: TRBV7-9; D gene: .; CDR3 DNA: TGTGCCAGCAGCAACCTTGACAATCGTCTTGGCTACACCTTC; CDR3 protein: CASSNLDNRLGYTF
J gene: TRBJ1-1; clone size: .; CDR3 length: 15; V gene: TRBV4-1; D gene: TRBD1; CDR3 DNA: TGCGCCAGCAGCCATGTGGACAGGGAGGGCACTGAAGCTTTCTTT; CDR3 protein: CASSHVDREGTEAFF
J gene: TRBJ2-2; clone size: .; CDR3 length: 17; V gene: TRBV7-7; D gene: .; CDR3 DNA: TGTGCTAGCAGCTTAGATCGAGGGGGGGGGCCCGCCGGGGAGCTGTTTTTT; CDR3 protein: CASSLDRGGGPAGELFF
J gene: TRBJ2-7; clone size: .; CDR3 length: 17; V gene: TRBV2; D gene: TRBD2; CDR3 DNA: TGTGCCAGCAGTGAAGCGTGGGAGCGGGAGGCTGGCTACGAGCAGTACTTC; CDR3 protein: CASSEAWEREAGYEQYF
J gene: TRBJ2-1; clone size: .; CDR3 length: 19; V gene: TRBV27; D gene: TRBD2; CDR3 DNA: TGTGCCAGCAGCCGACTGGGACTAGCGGGGGGGGGTTCCTCCAATGAGCAGTTCTTC; CDR3 protein: CASSRLGLAGGGSSNEQFF
J gene: TRBJ2-3; clone size: .; CDR3 length: 13; V gene: TRBV19; D gene: .; CDR3 DNA: TGTGCCAGTAGTACCCACAGGGTAAAGACGCAGTATTTT; CDR3 protein: CASSTHRVKTQYF
J gene: TRBJ1-6; clone size: .; CDR3 length: 14; V gene: TRBV11-2; D gene: .; CDR3 DNA: TGTGCCAGCAGCAGCGACGGTAATAATTCACCCCTCCACTTT; CDR3 protein: CASSSDGNNSPLHF
J gene: TRBJ1-1; clone size: .; CDR3 length: 13; V gene: TRBV4-1; D gene: .; CDR3 DNA: TGCGCCAGCAGACGCGGCTTAGGGGGTAAAGCTTTCTTT; CDR3 protein: CASRRGLGGKAFF
J gene: TRBJ1-3; clone size: .; CDR3 length: 14; V gene: TRBV7-2; D gene: TRBD1; CDR3 DNA: TGTGCCAGCAGCCCCCAGGGGGCTGGAAACACCATATATTTT; CDR3 protein: CASSPQGAGNTIYF
J gene: TRBJ1-1; clone size: .; CDR3 length: 17; V gene: TRBV5-1; D gene: .; CDR3 DNA: .; CDR3 protein: CASSSPGQVSLNTEAFF